Presented here are 25 T cell receptor beta chains from one specimen sequenced in a study of T cell changes during pregnancy in multiple sclerosis. Some clones are missing from TCRdb's copy, which holds only in-frame ones; the method was immunoSEQ multiplex PCR. The data contain about 59,000 clones, 90% to 95% of them seen just once; the ten biggest clones take up 0.8% to 1%. The sequenced sample was peripheral blood, obtained before pregnancy. These TCRs come from a female donor with multiple sclerosis, enrolled in a pregnancy study.

This chain connects TRBV10-3 to TRBJ2-7; 8 bases line up with TRBD2. Trimming cost V 6 bases and J 6 bases; bases outside gene matches: 10. This CDR3 has 14 residues. Germline loops: CDR1 ENHRY, CDR2 SYGVKD. The CDR3 region has the DNA TGTGCCATCAGCTTCGCAGGGGCGGGGGGCGAGCAGTACTTC. Protein: CAISFAGAGGEQYF.

This chain connects TRBV7-2 to TRBJ2-3; possibly TRBD2 for D (6 bases). Germline V gene data show CDR1 as SGHTA and CDR2 as FQGNSA. The CDR3 is 19 residues long. Trimming stripped 5 bases from V and 0 bases from J, with 24 bases between. The CDR3 here is CASSPGTGRGGFSTDTQYF. CDR3 sequence (DNA): TGTGCCAGCAGCCCCGGAACGGGGCGGGGTGGGTTTAGCACAGATACGCAGTATTTT. The full variable domain, rest sourced from reference TRBV7-2 and TRBJ2-3, is GAGVSQSPSNKVTEKGKDVELRCDPISGHTALYWYRQSLGQGLEFLIYFQGNSAPDKSGLPSDRFSAERTGGSVSTLTIQRTQQEDSAVYLCASSPGTGRGGFSTDTQYFGPGTRLTVL.

This chain uses TRBV2 with TRBJ1-3; a weak D match, TRBD1 (5 bases). In germline, CDR1 is SNHLY, CDR2 FYNNEI. The V end lost 6 bases, the J end lost 7 bases, and 13 bases lay between the germline ends. CDR3 length: 13 amino acids. CDR3 sequence: CASRLTEENTIYF. In DNA, the CDR3 is TGTGCCAGCAGGCTGACAGAAGAGAACACCATATATTTT.

The V call is TRBV7-8, the J call TRBJ2-1, with 13 bases matching TRBD2. V shed 3 bases, J shed 14 bases, and the junction held 1 base outside the gene matches. The CDR3 runs to 12 residues. Per germline, CDR1 SGHVS and CDR2 FQNEAQ. CDR3 sequence reads: CASSLGLAGKFF. In DNA form, the CDR3 reads TGTGCCAGCAGCTTGGGACTAGCGGGGAAGTTCTTC.

The chain joins TRBV28 to TRBJ1-1; 7 bases align to TRBD1. Germline V gene data show CDR1 as MDHEN and CDR2 as SYDVKM. V was pared by 5 bases and J by 12 bases, with 12 bases of the junction left unmatched. The CDR3 totals 13 residues. CDR3 amino acids: CASSPRTGPTTFF. CDR3 nucleotide sequence: TGTGCCAGCAGTCCTCGGACAGGTCCCACGACTTTCTTT.

The chain carries TRBV12-2 and TRBJ1-2; the DNA was not compared with TRBD1, the D call given in the table. TRBV12-2 is listed as a pseudogene. This CDR3 has 17 amino acids. The CDR3 bases are TGTGCAAGTCGCTTAGCGGTAGGGGATCGTGCGATGAATGGCTACACCTTC. Protein sequence: CASRLAVGDRAMNGYTF.

This chain connects TRBV29-1 to TRBJ1-2; D possibly corresponds to TRBD1 (6 bases). CDR3 length: 13 amino acids. V dropped 6 bases and J dropped 8 bases, with 19 bases sitting between them. Germline V CDR1 and CDR2: SQVTM, ANQGSEA. Here the CDR3 DNA reads TGCAGCGTATGGACAGAGATGTCCCAAGGCTACACCTTC. Its protein product is CSVWTEMSQGYTF.

The genes are TRBV6-5 and TRBJ1-5; D is perhaps TRBD1 (6 bases). The V and J ends lost 8 bases and 5 bases respectively, with 13 bases between them. Germline CDR1 and CDR2: MNHEY and SVGAGI. CDR3 length: 13 residues. The CDR3 loop reads CASDGGADQPQHF. For the CDR3, the DNA is TGTGCCAGCGATGGGGGCGCGGATCAGCCCCAGCATTTT.

The chain uses TRBV30 and TRBJ2-1; maybe TRBD2 (5 bases). Germline CDR1 is GTSNPN and CDR2 is SVGIG (reference sequence). The V and J ends lost 3 bases and 10 bases respectively, with 13 bases between them. CDR3 size: 12 residues. The CDR3 is CAWSPSRVEQFF. The CDR3, as DNA: TGTGCCTGGAGCCCCTCGCGGGTCGAGCAGTTCTTC.

The rearrangement links TRBV19 to TRBJ1-2, with 10 nucleotides matching TRBD1. V shed 6 bases, J shed 1 base, and the junction held 5 bases outside the gene matches. In germline, CDR1 is LNHDA, CDR2 SQIVND (reference sequence). The length of the CDR3 is 15 residues. CDR3: CASRTGTGVNYGYTF. CDR3 in DNA: TGTGCCAGTAGGACCGGGACAGGGGTTAACTATGGCTACACCTTC.

The chain recombines TRBV6-5 with TRBJ2-5; no firm D call. V gave up 0 bases and J gave up 0 bases, with 5 bases separating them. The CDR3 is 14 amino acids. CDR1 and CDR2 from the germline V gene are MNHEY and SVGAGI. The DNA for the CDR3 is TGTGCCAGCAGTTACTCCCCCTACCAAGAGACCCAGTACTTC. The encoded protein is CASSYSPYQETQYF.

This chain connects TRBV4-3 to TRBJ1-3, with D possibly being TRBD1 (5 bases). Trimming removed 3 bases at V and 13 bases at J, with 16 bases between. The germline V gene has CDR1 LGHNA and CDR2 YSLEER. This CDR3 has 13 amino acids. The CDR3, as DNA: TGCGCCAGCAGCCAGGCGCCGACGACAGAAATATATTTT. Protein product: CASSQAPTTEIYF.

V and J are TRBV4-3 and TRBJ2-7; TRBD1 is a possible D gene (5 bases). V was clipped by 0 bases and J by 3 bases, with 12 bases between them. In germline, CDR1 is LGHNA, CDR2 YSLEER. The CDR3 contains 15 residues. CDR3 amino acids: CASSQDYRTHYEQYF. The CDR3 coding sequence is TGCGCCAGCAGCCAAGATTACCGGACACACTACGAGCAGTACTTC.

In nucleotides, the CDR3 is TGTGCCAGCAGCCGCCCGGCGAACACCGGGGAGCTGTTTTTT. It yields the protein CASSRPANTGELFF. This rearrangement joins TRBV2 to TRBJ2-2; D not certain. The germline V gene has CDR1 SNHLY and CDR2 FYNNEI. The CDR3 spans 14 residues. V gave up 6 bases and J gave up 0 bases, with 8 bases separating them.

V gene TRBV9 combines with J gene TRBJ1-2, with TRBD1 matching 7 bases. V shed 3 bases, J shed 5 bases, and the junction held 10 bases outside the gene matches. Germline CDR1 and CDR2: SGDLS and YYNGEE. This CDR3 is 15 amino acids long. This CDR3 reads CASSASRDSSYGYTF. DNA of the CDR3: TGTGCCAGCAGCGCGTCCCGGGACAGTAGTTATGGCTACACCTTC.

V is TRBV11-3 and J is TRBJ1-2; the D gene is possibly TRBD1 (6 bases). The V and J ends lost 5 bases and 2 bases respectively, with 6 bases between them. Germline CDR1 is SGHNT and CDR2 is YENEEA. This CDR3 is built from 12 residues. The CDR3 sequence is CASSTGNYGYTF. The CDR3 region has the DNA TGTGCCAGCAGCACAGGGAACTATGGCTACACCTTC.

This chain connects TRBV27 to TRBJ2-2; possible D gene TRBD1, 5 bases. CDR1 is MNHEY, CDR2 SMNVEV, per germline (reference sequence). V was shortened by 6 bases and J by 4 bases, with 15 bases between the two germline ends. The length of the CDR3 is 15 residues. CDR3 coding DNA: TGTGCCAGCAGAGGGCAGGGTCGAGTCACCGGGGAGCTGTTTTTT. Amino acids: CASRGQGRVTGELFF.

This chain uses TRBV25-1 with TRBJ2-5, with a weak D call TRBD1 (5 bases). The germline V gene encodes CDR1 MGHDK and CDR2 SYGVNS. With 4 bases removed from V and 13 bases from J, the gap between germline ends came to 28 bases. The CDR3 runs to 16 residues. The CDR3 is CASSVTRTPFPGPSYF. The CDR3 region has the DNA TGTGCCAGCAGTGTCACACGGACACCCTTCCCCGGACCGTCGTACTTC.

This clone was found once. This chain joins TRBV5-4 and TRBJ1-4, with 8 bases fitting TRBD1. CDR3 size: 15 residues. Unmatched junction bases numbered 8, after V lost 4 bases and J lost 6 bases. Germline CDR1 reads SGHNT; CDR2 reads YYREEE (reference sequence). CDR3 region: CASSQGAQGYEKLFF. The CDR3 DNA sequence: TGTGCCAGCAGCCAGGGGGCACAGGGGTATGAAAAACTGTTTTTT.

V and J are TRBV5-8 and TRBJ1-1; tentatively, D is TRBD1 (6 bases). V lost 0 bases and J 4 bases, leaving 10 bases between the germline ends. The CDR3 runs 14 residues. In germline, CDR1 is SGHTS, CDR2 YDEGEE. CDR3 loop: CASSLGVRGTEAFF. The CDR3 nucleotides are TGTGCCAGCAGCTTGGGGGTCAGGGGCACTGAAGCTTTCTTT.

The genes are TRBV13 and TRBJ1-2, with D maybe TRBD1 (5 bases). V was trimmed by 4 bases and J by 7 bases, leaving 10 bases between them. The CDR3 consists of 12 residues. Germline CDR1 reads PRHDT; CDR2 reads FYEKMQ (reference sequence). CDR3 residues: CASSSGRVGYTF. The CDR3 region has the DNA TGTGCCAGCAGCTCGGGCAGGGTTGGCTACACCTTC.

The CDR3, as DNA: TGTGCCAGCAGCTTGGCGGGGGAGGGGAGGAATTCACCCCTCCACTTT. Protein sequence: CASSLAGEGRNSPLHF. V is TRBV5-4 and J is TRBJ1-6, with D possibly matching TRBD1 (5 bases). The CDR3 totals 16 residues. The germline V gene has CDR1 SGHNT and CDR2 YYREEE (reference sequence). V lost 0 bases and J lost 7, with 14 bases in between.

The J gene is TRBJ1-2, the V gene TRBV4-3; unclear D gene. V lost 1 base, J lost 3 bases, and 12 bases lay in between. Germline V gene lookup returns CDR1 LGHNA and CDR2 YSLEER. The length of the CDR3 is 15 residues. CDR3 sequence: CASSQGAGEHYGYTF. In DNA form, the CDR3 reads TGCGCCAGCAGCCAAGGGGCAGGTGAGCACTATGGCTACACCTTC.

The chain combines TRBV5-5 with TRBJ2-5; D might be TRBD2 (6 bases). The CDR3 sequence is 14 residues long. The germline CDR1 and CDR2 sequences are SGHKS and YYEKEE (reference sequence). Trimming pared 6 bases from V and 2 bases from J, leaving 14 bases between. CDR3 residues: CASTLRLEQETQYF. The CDR3 region has the DNA TGTGCCAGCACCCTCAGACTAGAGCAAGAGACCCAGTACTTC.

This chain connects TRBV18 to TRBJ2-7; TRBD1 aligns across 8 bases. The CDR3 is 16 amino acids. J was trimmed by 5 bases and V by 3 bases; bases with no gene match: 12. Germline CDR1 and CDR2: KGHSH and LQKENI. The CDR3 region has the DNA TGTGCCAGCTCACCCCTACCAGGGGGCCGAGGGGACGAGCAGTACTTC. It translates to CASSPLPGGRGDEQYF.